This T cell receptor (beta chain) was sequenced for a study of OX40 agonist ivuxolimab in advanced cancers. General study results and limits: Undetermined was the antigen specificity of the expanded peripheral T cells. With doses of 0.1 to 3.0 mg/kg, CD4+ and CD8+ blood T cells had undergone clonal expansion by week 6. The mean number of expanded clones was higher in CD8+ T cells than in CD4+.

Using immunoSEQ multiplex PCR, the repertoire was profiled, and TCRdb retains in-frame clones only, with some absent. Among about 81,000 clones listed, 85% to 95% were seen once. Of note for this clone: Its antigen is not identified.

CDR1 and CDR2 from the germline V gene are LGHNA and YSLEER. The CDR3 is 19 residues long. V gave up 1 base and J gave up 1 base, with 20 bases separating them. With autoimmune disease history or systemic immunosuppression, patients were excluded. The V gene is TRBV4-3, the J gene TRBJ2-1; D may be TRBD2 (6 bases). The material was CD4+ or CD8+ T cells sorted from blood, obtained in a trial of the OX40 agonist ivuxolimab. The source of this sequence is an adult with an advanced solid tumor such as melanoma, head and neck, liver or kidney cancer. CDR3 amino acids: CASSQGTIGTFGSYNEQFF. CDR3 DNA: TGCGCCAGCAGCCAAGGGACAATCGGGACTTTTGGATCCTACAATGAGCAGTTCTTC.